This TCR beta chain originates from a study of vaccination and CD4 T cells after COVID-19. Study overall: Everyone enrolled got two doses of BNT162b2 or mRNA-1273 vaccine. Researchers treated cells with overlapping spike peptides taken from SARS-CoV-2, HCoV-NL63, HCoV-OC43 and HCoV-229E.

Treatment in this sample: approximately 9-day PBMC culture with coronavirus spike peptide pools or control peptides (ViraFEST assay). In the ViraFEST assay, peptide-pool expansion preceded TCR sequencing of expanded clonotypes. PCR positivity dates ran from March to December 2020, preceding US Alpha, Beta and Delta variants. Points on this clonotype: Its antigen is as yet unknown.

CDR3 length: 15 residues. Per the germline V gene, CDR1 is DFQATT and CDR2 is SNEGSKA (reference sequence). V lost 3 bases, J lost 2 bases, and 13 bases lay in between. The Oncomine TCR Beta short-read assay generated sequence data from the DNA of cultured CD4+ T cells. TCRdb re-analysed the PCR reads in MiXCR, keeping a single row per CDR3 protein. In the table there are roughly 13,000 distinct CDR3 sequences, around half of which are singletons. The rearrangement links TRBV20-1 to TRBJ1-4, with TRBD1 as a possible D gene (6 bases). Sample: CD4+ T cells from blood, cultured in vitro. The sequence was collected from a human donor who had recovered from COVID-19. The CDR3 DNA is TGCAGTGCTAGTAGTCGGGGGCTTACTAATGAAAAACTGTTTTTT. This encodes CSASSRGLTNEKLFF.